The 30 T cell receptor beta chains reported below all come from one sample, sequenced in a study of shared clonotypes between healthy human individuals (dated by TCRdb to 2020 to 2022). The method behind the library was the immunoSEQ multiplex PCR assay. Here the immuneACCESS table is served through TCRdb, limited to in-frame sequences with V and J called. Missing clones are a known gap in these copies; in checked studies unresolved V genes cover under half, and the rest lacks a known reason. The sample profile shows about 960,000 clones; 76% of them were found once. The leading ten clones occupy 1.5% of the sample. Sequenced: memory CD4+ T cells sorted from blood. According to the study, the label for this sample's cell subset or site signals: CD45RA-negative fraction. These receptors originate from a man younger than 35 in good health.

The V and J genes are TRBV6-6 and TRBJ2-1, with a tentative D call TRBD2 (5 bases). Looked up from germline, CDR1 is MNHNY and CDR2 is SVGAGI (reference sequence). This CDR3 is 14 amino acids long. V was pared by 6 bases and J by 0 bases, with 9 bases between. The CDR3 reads CASRLDFSYNEQFF. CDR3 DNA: TGTGCCAGCAGATTGGACTTCTCCTACAATGAGCAGTTCTTC.

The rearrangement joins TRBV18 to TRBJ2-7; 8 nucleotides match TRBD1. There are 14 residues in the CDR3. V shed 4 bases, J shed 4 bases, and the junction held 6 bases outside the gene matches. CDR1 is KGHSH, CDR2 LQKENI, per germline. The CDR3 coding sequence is TGTGCCAGCTCACGGGCAGGGGGCCTATACGAGCAGTACTTC. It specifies CASSRAGGLYEQYF.

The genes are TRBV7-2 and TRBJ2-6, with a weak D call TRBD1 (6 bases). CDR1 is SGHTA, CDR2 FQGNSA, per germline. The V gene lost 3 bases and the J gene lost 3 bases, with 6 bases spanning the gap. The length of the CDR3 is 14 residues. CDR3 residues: CASSLTGGANVLTF. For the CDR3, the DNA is TGTGCCAGCAGCTTGACAGGTGGGGCCAACGTCCTGACTTTC.

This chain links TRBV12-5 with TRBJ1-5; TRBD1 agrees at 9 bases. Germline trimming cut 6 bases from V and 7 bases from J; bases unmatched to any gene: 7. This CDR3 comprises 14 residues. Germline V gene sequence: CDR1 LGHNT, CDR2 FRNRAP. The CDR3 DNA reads TGTGCTAGTGGGCCGGGACAGGGCTTACAGCCCCAGCATTTT. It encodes CASGPGQGLQPQHF.

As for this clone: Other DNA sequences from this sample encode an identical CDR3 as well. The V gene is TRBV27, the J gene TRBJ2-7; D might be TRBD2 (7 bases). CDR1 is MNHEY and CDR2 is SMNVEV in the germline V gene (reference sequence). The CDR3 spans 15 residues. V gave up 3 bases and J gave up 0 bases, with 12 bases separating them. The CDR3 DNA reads TGTGCCAGCAGTTTGGGGGGCGGGGGCTCCTACGAGCAGTACTTC. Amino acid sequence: CASSLGGGGSYEQYF.

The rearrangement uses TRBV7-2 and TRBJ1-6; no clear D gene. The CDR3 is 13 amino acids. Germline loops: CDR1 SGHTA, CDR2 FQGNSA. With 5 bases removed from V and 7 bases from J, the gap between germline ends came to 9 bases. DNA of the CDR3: TGTGCCAGCAGCCCCCGGGCAAATTCACCCCTCCACTTT. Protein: CASSPRANSPLHF.

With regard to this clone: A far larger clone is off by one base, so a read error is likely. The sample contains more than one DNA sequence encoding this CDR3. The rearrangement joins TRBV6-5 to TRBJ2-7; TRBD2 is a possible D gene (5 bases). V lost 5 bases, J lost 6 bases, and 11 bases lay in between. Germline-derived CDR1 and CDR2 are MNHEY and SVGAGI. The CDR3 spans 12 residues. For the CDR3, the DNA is TGTGCCAGCAGTCTACGTCGGGGCGAGCAGTACTTC. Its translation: CASSLRRGEQYF.

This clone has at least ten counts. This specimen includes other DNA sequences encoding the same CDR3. The CDR3 spells CASSPGTGRNYGYTF. In nucleotides, the CDR3 is TGTGCCAGCAGTCCTGGGACAGGGAGGAACTATGGCTACACCTTC. The chain combines TRBV27 with TRBJ1-2; 9 bases match TRBD1. The CDR3 sequence is 15 residues long. J lost 2 bases, V lost 5 bases, and 6 bases had no gene match. Germline CDR1 reads MNHEY; CDR2 reads SMNVEV (reference sequence).

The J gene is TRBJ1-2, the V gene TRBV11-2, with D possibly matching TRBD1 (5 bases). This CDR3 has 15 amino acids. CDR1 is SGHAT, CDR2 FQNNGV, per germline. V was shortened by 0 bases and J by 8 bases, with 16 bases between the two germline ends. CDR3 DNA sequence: TGTGCCAGCAGCTTAGATCGGGGCAGCAGCGAGGGCTACACCTTC. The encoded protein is CASSLDRGSSEGYTF.

The CDR3 region is CASSLSGTGPYEQYF. The CDR3 nucleotides are TGTGCCAGCAGCCTTTCCGGGACAGGACCCTACGAGCAGTACTTC. The chain couples TRBV11-2 to TRBJ2-7, with TRBD1 matching 8 bases. Germline loops: CDR1 SGHAT, CDR2 FQNNGV. The V and J ends lost 5 bases and 2 bases, in that order; junction bases with no gene match: 8. The CDR3 is 15 residues long.

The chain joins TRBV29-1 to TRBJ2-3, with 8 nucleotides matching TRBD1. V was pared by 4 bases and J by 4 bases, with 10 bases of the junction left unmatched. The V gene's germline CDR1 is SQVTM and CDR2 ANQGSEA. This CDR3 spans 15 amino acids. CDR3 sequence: CSVGKDRATADTQYF. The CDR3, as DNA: TGCAGCGTTGGCAAGGACAGGGCTACGGCAGATACGCAGTATTTT.

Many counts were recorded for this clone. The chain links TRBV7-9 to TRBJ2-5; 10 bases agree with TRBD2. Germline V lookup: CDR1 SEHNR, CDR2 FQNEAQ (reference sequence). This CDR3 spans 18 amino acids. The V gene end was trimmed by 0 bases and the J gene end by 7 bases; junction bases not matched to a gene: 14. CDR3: CASSLATSGRANRGTQYF. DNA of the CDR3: TGTGCCAGCAGCTTAGCAACGAGCGGGAGGGCTAATCGGGGGACCCAGTACTTC.

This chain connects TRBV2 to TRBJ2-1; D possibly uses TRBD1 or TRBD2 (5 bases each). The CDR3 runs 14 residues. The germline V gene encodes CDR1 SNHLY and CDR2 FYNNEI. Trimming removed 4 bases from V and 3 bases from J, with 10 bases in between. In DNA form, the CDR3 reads TGTGCCAGCAGTGCGGGGCGGAGCTACAATGAGCAGTTCTTC. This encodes CASSAGRSYNEQFF. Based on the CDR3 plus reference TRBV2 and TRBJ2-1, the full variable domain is EPEVTQTPSHQVTQMGQEVILRCVPISNHLYFYWYRQILGQKVEFLVSFYNNEISEKSEIFDDQFSVERPDGSNFTLKIRSTKLEDSAMYFCASSAGRSYNEQFFGPGTRLTVL.

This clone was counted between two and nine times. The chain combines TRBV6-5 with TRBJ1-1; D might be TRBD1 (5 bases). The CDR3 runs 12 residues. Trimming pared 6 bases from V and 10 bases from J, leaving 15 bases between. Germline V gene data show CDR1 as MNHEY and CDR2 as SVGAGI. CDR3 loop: CASRRPSGGAFF. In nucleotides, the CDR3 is TGTGCCAGCAGACGTCCCTCCGGGGGAGCTTTCTTT.

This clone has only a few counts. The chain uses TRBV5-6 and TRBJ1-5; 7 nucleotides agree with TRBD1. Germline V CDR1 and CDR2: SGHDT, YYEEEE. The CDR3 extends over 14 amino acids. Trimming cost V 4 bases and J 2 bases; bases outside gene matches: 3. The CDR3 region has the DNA TGTGCCAGCAGCGAGGGGGCGGGCAATCAGCCCCAGCATTTT. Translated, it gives CASSEGAGNQPQHF.

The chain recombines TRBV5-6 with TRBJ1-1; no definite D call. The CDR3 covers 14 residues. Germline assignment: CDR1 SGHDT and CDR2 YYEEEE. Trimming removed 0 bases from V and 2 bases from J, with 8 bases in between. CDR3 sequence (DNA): TGTGCCAGCAGCTTGGTTGGCAGCAACACTGAAGCTTTCTTT. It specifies CASSLVGSNTEAFF.

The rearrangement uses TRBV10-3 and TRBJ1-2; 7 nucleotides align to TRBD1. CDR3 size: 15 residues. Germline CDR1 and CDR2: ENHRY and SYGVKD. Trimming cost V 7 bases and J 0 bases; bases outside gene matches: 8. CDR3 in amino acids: CAIKGDSNPNYGYTF. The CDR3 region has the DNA TGTGCCATCAAGGGGGACAGCAACCCTAACTATGGCTACACCTTC.

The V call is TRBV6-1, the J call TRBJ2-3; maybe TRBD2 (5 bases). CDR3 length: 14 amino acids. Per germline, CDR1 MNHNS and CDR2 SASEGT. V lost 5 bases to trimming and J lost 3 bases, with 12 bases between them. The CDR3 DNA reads TGTGCCAGCAGTTCCGGGTGGAGGACAGATACGCAGTATTTT. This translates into CASSSGWRTDTQYF.

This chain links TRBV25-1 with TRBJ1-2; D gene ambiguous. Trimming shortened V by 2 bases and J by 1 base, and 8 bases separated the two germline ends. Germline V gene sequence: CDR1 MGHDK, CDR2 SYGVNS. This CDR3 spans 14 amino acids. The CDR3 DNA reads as TGTGCCAGCAGTGAAAGTAGCTTTAACTATGGCTACACCTTC. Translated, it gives CASSESSFNYGYTF.

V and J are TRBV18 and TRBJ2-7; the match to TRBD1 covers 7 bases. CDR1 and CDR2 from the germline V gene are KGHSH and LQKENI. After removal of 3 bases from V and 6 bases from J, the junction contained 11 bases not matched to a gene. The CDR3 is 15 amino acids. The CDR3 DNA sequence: TGTGCCAGCTCACCCCGACAGGGAGTTTCTCGCGAGCAGTACTTC. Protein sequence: CASSPRQGVSREQYF.

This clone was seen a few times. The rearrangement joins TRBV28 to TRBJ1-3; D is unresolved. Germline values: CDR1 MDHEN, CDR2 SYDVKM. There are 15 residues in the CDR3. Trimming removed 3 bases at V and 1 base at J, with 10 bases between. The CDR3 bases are TGTGCCAGCAGTTTCATCACGGATTCTGGAAACACCATATATTTT. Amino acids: CASSFITDSGNTIYF.

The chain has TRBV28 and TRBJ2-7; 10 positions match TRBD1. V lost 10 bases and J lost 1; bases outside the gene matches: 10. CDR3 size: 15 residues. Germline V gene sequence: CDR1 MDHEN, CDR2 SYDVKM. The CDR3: CATYSTGQGSYEQYF. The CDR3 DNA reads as TGTGCCACCTACTCAACGGGACAGGGGTCCTACGAGCAGTACTTC.

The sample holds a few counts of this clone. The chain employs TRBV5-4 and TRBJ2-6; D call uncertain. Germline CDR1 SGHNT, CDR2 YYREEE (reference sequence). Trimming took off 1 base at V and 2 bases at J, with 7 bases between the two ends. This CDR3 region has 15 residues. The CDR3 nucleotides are TGTGCCAGCAGCTTGCCTGGGCCTGGGGCCAACGTCCTGACTTTC. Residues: CASSLPGPGANVLTF.

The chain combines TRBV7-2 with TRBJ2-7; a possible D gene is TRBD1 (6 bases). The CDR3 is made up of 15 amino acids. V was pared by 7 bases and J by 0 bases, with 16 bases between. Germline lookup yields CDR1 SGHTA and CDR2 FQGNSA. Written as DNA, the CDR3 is TGTGCCAGCACCACTGGGGGACAACTCTCCTACGAGCAGTACTTC. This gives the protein CASTTGGQLSYEQYF.

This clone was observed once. The CDR3 protein is CASSLLKGSTSGNTIYF. As DNA, the CDR3 is TGTGCCAGCAGTTTATTGAAGGGGTCGACCTCTGGAAACACCATATATTTT. The chain employs TRBV28 and TRBJ1-3, with a weak D call TRBD1 (5 bases). Trimming shortened V by 1 base and J by 0 bases, and 13 bases separated the two germline ends. Germline-derived CDR1 and CDR2 are MDHEN and SYDVKM. CDR3 size: 17 residues.

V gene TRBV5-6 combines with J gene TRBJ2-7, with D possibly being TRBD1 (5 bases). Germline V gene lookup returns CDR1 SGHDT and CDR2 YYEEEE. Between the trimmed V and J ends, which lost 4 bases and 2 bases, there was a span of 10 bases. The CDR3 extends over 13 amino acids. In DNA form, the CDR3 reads TGTGCCAGCAGCGCACGGACACCCTACGAGCAGTACTTC. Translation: CASSARTPYEQYF.

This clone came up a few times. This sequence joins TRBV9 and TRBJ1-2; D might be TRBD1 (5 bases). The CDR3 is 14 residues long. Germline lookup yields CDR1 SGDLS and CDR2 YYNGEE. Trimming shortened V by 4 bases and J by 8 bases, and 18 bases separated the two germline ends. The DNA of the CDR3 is TGTGCCAGCAGCCCCTGGGACCTTGAGACGGGCTACACCTTC. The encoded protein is CASSPWDLETGYTF. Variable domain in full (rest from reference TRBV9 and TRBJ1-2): DSGVTQTPKHLITATGQRVTLRCSPRSGDLSVYWYQQSLDQGLQFLIQYYNGEERAKGNILERFSAQQFPDLHSELNLSSLELGDSALYFCASSPWDLETGYTFGSGTRLTVV.

CDR3 protein: CASSPRYGSSGANVLTF. The CDR3 DNA is TGTGCCAGCAGCCCACGGTACGGGAGCTCTGGGGCCAACGTCCTGACTTTC. The chain links TRBV9 to TRBJ2-6, with D possibly TRBD2 on 6 matching bases. The CDR3 is 17 residues long. Per the germline V gene, CDR1 is SGDLS and CDR2 is YYNGEE. Trimming stripped 4 bases from V and 0 bases from J, with 14 bases between.

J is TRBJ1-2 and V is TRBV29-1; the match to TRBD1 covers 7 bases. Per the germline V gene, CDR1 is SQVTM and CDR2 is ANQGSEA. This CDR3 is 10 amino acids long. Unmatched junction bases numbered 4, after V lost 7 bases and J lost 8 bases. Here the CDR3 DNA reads TGCAGCGCCGGACAGGACGGCTACACCTTC. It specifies CSAGQDGYTF.

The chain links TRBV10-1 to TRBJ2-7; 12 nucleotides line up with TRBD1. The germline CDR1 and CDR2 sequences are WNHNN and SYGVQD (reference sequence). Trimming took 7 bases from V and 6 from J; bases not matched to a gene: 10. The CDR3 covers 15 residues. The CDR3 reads CASTKGGTGGSEQYF. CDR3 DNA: TGCGCCAGCACCAAAGGGGGGACAGGGGGCAGCGAGCAGTACTTC.